This entry lists 23 T cell receptor beta chains sequenced from one sample in a study of blood T cell repertoires in COVID-19. TCRdb keeps only in-frame clones here, not all; method: immunoSEQ multiplex PCR. The sample includes about 31,000 clones, roughly nine tenths of them seen just once. Sequenced input: peripheral blood. These receptor sequences come from a human donor with active COVID-19. The donor label of this sample is uncertain.

V is TRBV4-1 and J is TRBJ2-7, with 8 bases that match TRBD1. The CDR3 spans 18 residues. V gave up 3 bases and J gave up 4 bases; unmatched junction bases: 17. CDR1 and CDR2 (germline): MGHRA, YSYEKL. CDR3: CASSQDLSSGTGRYEQYF. The CDR3 nucleotides are TGCGCCAGCAGCCAGGACTTGTCATCCGGGACAGGTCGGTACGAGCAGTACTTC.

The gene calls are TRBV27 and TRBJ2-5; unclear D gene. CDR3 length: 18 amino acids. Germline loops: CDR1 MNHEY, CDR2 SMNVEV (reference sequence). The V end was cut by 2 bases, the J end by 7 bases, with 26 bases between. CDR3 in amino acids: CASSLEPPSSSRLGTQYF. The CDR3, as DNA: TGTGCCAGCAGTTTAGAGCCCCCCTCGTCTAGTAGACTTGGGACCCAGTACTTC.

This clone is medium-sized within its sample. The chain employs TRBV29-1 and TRBJ2-5; TRBD2 agrees at 13 bases. The V gene end was trimmed by 4 bases and the J gene end by 5 bases; junction bases not matched to a gene: 4. Germline V gene sequence: CDR1 SQVTM, CDR2 ANQGSEA. The CDR3 loop spans 14 amino acids. The CDR3 region is CSVGGLAGTETQYF. In nucleotides, the CDR3 is TGCAGCGTTGGGGGACTAGCGGGGACGGAGACCCAGTACTTC.

CDR3 bases: TGTGCCAGCAGCGAGGGACTCTACAATGAGCAGTTCTTC. Amino acid sequence: CASSEGLYNEQFF. The chain employs TRBV7-9 and TRBJ2-1, with a tentative D call TRBD2 (6 bases). The CDR3 sequence is 13 residues long. Per germline, CDR1 SEHNR and CDR2 FQNEAQ (reference sequence). Trimming shortened V by 5 bases and J by 3 bases, and 8 bases separated the two germline ends.

V gene TRBV5-5 combines with J gene TRBJ2-1; the match to TRBD2 covers 11 bases. The CDR3 totals 19 residues. J was trimmed by 7 bases and V by 1 base; bases with no gene match: 16. Germline-derived CDR1 and CDR2 are SGHKS and YYEKEE (reference sequence). Written as DNA, the CDR3 is TGTGCCAGCAGCTTGAGAGGGACTAGCGGTGGGAATTTCTATAATGAGCAGTTCTTC. Translation gives CASSLRGTSGGNFYNEQFF.

The chain combines TRBV10-3 with TRBJ1-1, with TRBD1 matching 8 bases. J gave up 11 bases and V 4 bases, and 9 bases lay outside the gene matches. The CDR3 has 13 residues. The germline CDR1 and CDR2 sequences are ENHRY and SYGVKD. The CDR3 protein is CAISVGQGAGAFF. The CDR3, as DNA: TGTGCCATCAGTGTGGGGCAGGGGGCGGGTGCTTTCTTT.

The chain links TRBV28 to TRBJ2-2; 7 bases match TRBD1. The CDR3 contains 14 residues. J lost 0 bases, V lost 6 bases, and 1 base had no gene match. The germline gives CDR1 MDHEN, CDR2 SYDVKM. The CDR3 coding sequence is TGTGCCAGCAGAGGGACAGCGAACACCGGGGAGCTGTTTTTT. Translation gives CASRGTANTGELFF.

The chain joins TRBV7-9 to TRBJ1-2; 10 bases are a match to TRBD1. The CDR3 has 16 amino acids. In germline, CDR1 is SEHNR, CDR2 FQNEAQ (reference sequence). Trimming took 3 bases from V and 4 from J; bases not matched to a gene: 8. The CDR3 reads CASSFVSGDRGYGYTF. DNA of the CDR3: TGTGCCAGCAGCTTCGTTTCTGGGGACAGGGGCTATGGCTACACCTTC.

J is TRBJ2-1 and V is TRBV5-1, with 15 bases aligning to TRBD2. Per germline, CDR1 SGHRS and CDR2 YFSETQ. The CDR3 has 20 amino acids. With 2 bases clipped from V and 4 bases from J, the junction kept 13 bases outside the gene matches. The CDR3 coding sequence is TGCGCCAGCAGCTTTCTGGGAGGACTAGCGGGAGGGTATTCATACAATGAGCAGTTCTTC. This codes for CASSFLGGLAGGYSYNEQFF.

The chain couples TRBV24-1 to TRBJ2-1; the D gene is possibly TRBD2 (5 bases). This CDR3 contains 14 residues. V shed 1 base and J shed 15 bases, with 18 bases lying between them. Looked up from germline, CDR1 is KGHDR and CDR2 is SFDVKD. CDR3 DNA sequence: TGTGCCACCAGTGATTTAAGGGCGGGTTTGACCATGTTCTTC. It yields the protein CATSDLRAGLTMFF.

This chain uses TRBV25-1 with TRBJ2-1; D is undetermined. CDR3 length: 13 amino acids. Germline-derived CDR1 and CDR2 are MGHDK and SYGVNS. V was clipped by 5 bases and J by 6 bases, with 11 bases between them. For the CDR3, the DNA is TGTGCCAGCAGTACATCCCCCCCCAATGAGCAGTTCTTC. Translation: CASSTSPPNEQFF.

In this sample, this clone turned up a few times. The chain joins TRBV19 to TRBJ1-1; D unclear. The V gene's germline CDR1 is LNHDA and CDR2 SQIVND (reference sequence). Trimming removed 6 bases from V and 3 bases from J, with 17 bases in between. This CDR3 region has 15 residues. Here the CDR3 DNA reads TGTGCCAGTAGCCTTATCTCCCTCCGGGACACTGAAGCTTTCTTT. Protein product: CASSLISLRDTEAFF.

The V gene is TRBV6-5, the J gene TRBJ2-7; D is ambiguous. The V end was cut by 10 bases, the J end by 6 bases, with 13 bases between. CDR1 and CDR2 from the germline V gene are MNHEY and SVGAGI. This CDR3 is built from 11 residues. The CDR3 loop is CATTQRGEQYF. The CDR3 DNA is TGTGCCACCACTCAACGAGGCGAGCAGTACTTC.

The table lists this clone with a few counts. The chain links TRBV6-4 to TRBJ2-3; a weak D match, TRBD2 (6 bases). CDR1 is MRHNA and CDR2 is SNTAGT in the germline V gene. CDR3 length: 15 residues. Deletions cut 3 bases from V and 4 bases from J, with 14 bases between. The CDR3: CASSEGDSGPDTQYF. CDR3 DNA: TGTGCCAGCAGTGAGGGGGATAGCGGTCCAGATACGCAGTATTTT.

The chain uses TRBV4-3 and TRBJ2-2; 10 nucleotides match TRBD2. Germline CDR1 LGHNA, CDR2 YSLEER. The CDR3 runs to 16 residues. J gave up 1 base and V 3 bases, and 2 bases lay outside the gene matches. CDR3 amino acids: CASSHRTSGNTGELFF. The DNA for the CDR3 is TGCGCCAGCAGCCATCGGACTAGCGGGAACACCGGGGAGCTGTTTTTT.

The chain recombines TRBV10-3 with TRBJ2-5; a weak D match, TRBD1 (6 bases). Looked up from germline, CDR1 is ENHRY and CDR2 is SYGVKD. This CDR3 contains 15 residues. V was trimmed by 0 bases and J by 5 bases, leaving 13 bases between them. The CDR3 sequence is CAISESWGRRETQYF. As DNA, the CDR3 is TGTGCCATCAGTGAGTCTTGGGGGCGGCGGGAGACCCAGTACTTC.

The CDR3 spells CASSQKQGIYFYEQYF. The CDR3, as DNA: TGTGCCAGCAGCCAGAAACAGGGAATATACTTCTACGAGCAGTACTTC. The V call is TRBV5-6, the J call TRBJ2-7, with a weak D call TRBD1 (6 bases). This CDR3 has 16 residues. Trimming took 4 bases from V and 3 from J, leaving 20 bases between them. Germline loops: CDR1 SGHDT, CDR2 YYEEEE.

This rearrangement joins TRBV7-9 to TRBJ2-1, with D possibly TRBD2 on 5 matching bases. Germline CDR1 reads SEHNR; CDR2 reads FQNEAQ (reference sequence). V lost 4 bases and J lost 10, with 17 bases in between. This CDR3 is built from 14 residues. The CDR3 region is CASSSLTRPLEQFF. CDR3 coding DNA: TGTGCCAGCAGCTCTCTAACTAGGCCCCTGGAGCAGTTCTTC.

CDR3 amino acids: CASSGLADYNEQFF. CDR3 DNA: TGTGCCAGTAGTGGACTAGCGGATTACAATGAGCAGTTCTTC. The chain couples TRBV19 to TRBJ2-1; 10 bases line up with TRBD2. Germline trimming cut 5 bases from V and 4 bases from J; bases unmatched to any gene: 2. Germline V lookup: CDR1 LNHDA, CDR2 SQIVND (reference sequence). The length of the CDR3 is 14 residues.

This chain links TRBV6-5 with TRBJ2-1, with D perhaps matching TRBD2 (6 bases). The germline V gene encodes CDR1 MNHEY and CDR2 SVGAGI. This CDR3 has 12 residues. Between the trimmed V and J ends, which lost 6 bases and 8 bases, there was a span of 11 bases. DNA for the CDR3: TGTGCCAGCAGGCGACTAGGAGATGAGCAGTTCTTC. It yields the protein CASRRLGDEQFF.

The V gene is TRBV28, the J gene TRBJ2-3; a possible D gene is TRBD2 (6 bases). The CDR3 covers 14 residues. Germline-derived CDR1 and CDR2 are MDHEN and SYDVKM. V was clipped by 6 bases and J by 6 bases, with 16 bases between them. The CDR3 reads CASSPPTSSDTQYF. The CDR3 bases are TGTGCCAGCAGCCCACCGACTAGTTCGGATACGCAGTATTTT.

This clone appeared a single time. V gene TRBV19 combines with J gene TRBJ2-5; TRBD1 might be the D (5 bases). The germline gives CDR1 LNHDA, CDR2 SQIVND (reference sequence). V was trimmed by 9 bases and J by 5 bases, leaving 22 bases between them. This CDR3 has 15 residues. The CDR3 DNA follows: TGTGCCAGCAAACGGGCTCAGCAGGGTGGGGAGACCCAGTACTTC. Its translation is CASKRAQQGGETQYF.

The V and J genes are TRBV21-1 and TRBJ1-6. TRBV21-1 is shown as a pseudogene. The CDR3 is 18 residues long. The CDR3 loop reads CASSKAGFQSSYNSPLHF. The CDR3 coding sequence is TGTGCCAGCAGCAAGGCCGGGTTCCAGAGCTCCTATAATTCACCCCTCCACTTT.